The clone carrying this T cell receptor beta chain came up once. Libraries were prepared by immunoSEQ multiplex PCR; TCRdb keeps only in-frame clonotypes and omits some of them. In the table there are 58,000 or so clones, 80% to 90% of which are singletons. This entry comes from a study of OX40 agonist ivuxolimab in advanced cancers. Study overall: The patients received agonistic anti-OX40 (CD134) antibody ivuxolimab.

The CDR3 spans 17 residues. CDR1 is MNHNS, CDR2 SASEGT, per germline. Losses at the gene ends were 2 bases for V and 6 bases for J; bases not matched to a gene: 6. This receptor was taken from an adult with an advanced solid tumor such as melanoma, head and neck, liver or kidney cancer. Here the sequenced sample was CD4+ or CD8+ T cells sorted from blood, taken in a trial of the OX40 agonist ivuxolimab. The rearrangement joins TRBV6-1 to TRBJ2-1, with 14 bases fitting TRBD2. CDR3 protein: CASSENPGLAGGNEQFF. CDR3 nucleotides: TGTGCCAGCAGTGAAAACCCAGGACTAGCGGGGGGCAATGAGCAGTTCTTC.